These T cell receptor beta chains were read from a single sample in a study of cytomegalovirus exposure and HLA in healthy donors. Only in-frame clones appear in the TCRdb table, and some are missing; sequencing was by immunoSEQ multiplex PCR. This table has 100,000 or so clones, around 82% appearing once. Sample: PBMCs. These receptors originate from a man aged 18 to 30 in good health and CMV-seronegative. CDR3s include the opening cysteine and the closing phenylalanine or tryptophan. Each record gives: CDR3 protein, CDR3 DNA, J gene, D gene, clone size, V gene. A D gene is named only where the DNA matches it firmly. The size field is filled for only some rows; it gives once, few, many or a size class.

CASSQDWTGGPLNEQFF,TGTGCCAGCAGCCAAGATTGGACGGGGGGGCCGCTGAATGAGCAGTTCTTC,TRBJ2-1,TRBD2,NA,TRBV4-2
CASSFLGSGKEQFF,TGTGCCAGCAGCTTCCTCGGGTCCGGGAAAGAGCAGTTCTTC,TRBJ2-1,NA,once,TRBV7-9
CASTRGGTEAFF,TGTGCCAGCACAAGAGGCGGCACTGAAGCTTTCTTT,TRBJ1-1,NA,NA,TRBV5-4
CASSQVGGNTDTQYF,TGTGCCAGCAGCCAAGTGGGAGGGAACACAGATACGCAGTATTTT,TRBJ2-3,TRBD2,NA,TRBV4-2
CASSHTTSGAHEQYF,TGTGCCAGCAGCCACACGACTAGCGGGGCCCACGAGCAGTACTTC,TRBJ2-7,TRBD2,NA,TRBV5-6
CASSPGTGGFGETQYF,TGTGCCAGCTCACCGGGGACAGGGGGCTTCGGCGAGACCCAGTACTTC,TRBJ2-5,TRBD1,once,TRBV18
CSSSLVRYNEQFF,TGTTCCAGCAGCTTAGTCAGATACAATGAGCAGTTCTTC,TRBJ2-1,NA,few,TRBV7-9
CASRTGGQPQHF,TGTGCCAGCAGAACAGGGGGTCAGCCCCAGCATTTT,TRBJ1-5,TRBD1,NA,TRBV5-6
CASRPGYAGELFF,TGTGCCAGCAGGCCCGGGTATGCCGGGGAGCTGTTTTTT,TRBJ2-2,NA,NA,TRBV2
CASSQVGHIEGYTF,TGTGCCAGCAGCCAAGTGGGACATATAGAAGGCTACACCTTC,TRBJ1-2,NA,NA,TRBV14
CASSSGTGNSDTQYF,TGCGCCAGCAGCAGCGGGACAGGTAACTCCGATACGCAGTATTTT,TRBJ2-3,NA,NA,TRBV5-1
CASSLGTENTEAFF,TGCGCCAGCAGCTTGGGGACAGAGAACACTGAAGCTTTCTTT,TRBJ1-1,NA,NA,TRBV5-1
CATSRDMGFNQPQHF,TGTGCCACCAGCAGAGATATGGGCTTCAATCAGCCCCAGCATTTT,TRBJ1-5,NA,NA,TRBV15
CASSLPGRVEKLFF,TGTGCCAGCAGCTTACCCGGGAGGGTTGAAAAACTGTTTTTT,TRBJ1-4,NA,NA,TRBV7-9
CASSAYQTGGDGSNQPQHF,TGTGCCAGCTCAGCCTACCAGACAGGGGGCGATGGTAGCAATCAGCCCCAGCATTTT,TRBJ1-5,TRBD1,few,TRBV18
CASSIDLMGVGYTF,TGTGCCAGTAGTATAGATCTAATGGGAGTTGGCTACACCTTC,TRBJ1-2,NA,NA,TRBV19